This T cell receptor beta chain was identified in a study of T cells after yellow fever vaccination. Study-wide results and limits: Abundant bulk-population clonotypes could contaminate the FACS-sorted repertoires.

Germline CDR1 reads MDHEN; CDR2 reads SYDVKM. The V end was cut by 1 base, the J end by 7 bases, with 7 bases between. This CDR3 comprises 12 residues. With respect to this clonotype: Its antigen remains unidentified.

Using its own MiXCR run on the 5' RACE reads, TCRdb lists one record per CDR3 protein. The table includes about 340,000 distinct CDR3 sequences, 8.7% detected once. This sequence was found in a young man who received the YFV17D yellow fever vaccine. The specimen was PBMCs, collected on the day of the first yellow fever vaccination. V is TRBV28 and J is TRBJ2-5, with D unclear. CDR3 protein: CASSLSTATQYF. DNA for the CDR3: TGTGCCAGCAGTTTATCTACGGCGACCCAGTACTTC.